This TCR beta chain was observed in a study of blood T cell repertoires in COVID-19. The CDR3 is 13 amino acids. Germline V gene data show CDR1 as SGHKS and CDR2 as YYEKEE (reference sequence). The junction had 1 base not matched to a gene; V was cut back by 3 bases and J by 5 bases. Clones were sequenced by immunoSEQ multiplex PCR, and TCRdb holds only the in-frame ones, with some missing. The sample has hundreds of thousands of clones, about nine tenths seen once. Sequenced material: PBMCs or T cells enriched from blood (not recorded which). V usage is TRBV5-5 and J usage is TRBJ1-1, with 10 bases aligning to TRBD1. The sequence was collected from a man aged 25-45 years who had recovered from COVID-19. The CDR3, as DNA: TGTGCCAGCAGCTGGGGACAGGGGACTGAAGCTTTCTTT. It codes for CASSWGQGTEAFF.